Listed below are T cell receptor beta chains from one sample, sequenced in a study of T cells after yellow fever vaccination. TCRdb recomputed calls from the 5' RACE reads with MiXCR, one row per CDR3 protein. The table has 250,000 to 350,000 distinct CDR3 sequences, approximately 4% seen once. Sequencing was performed on PBMCs, taken 15 days after the yellow fever booster vaccination. These receptors were collected from a man in his late teens or twenties who received the YFV17D yellow fever vaccine. Each CDR3 is given with its conserved first and last residue. A D gene is named only where the DNA matches it firmly. Not all rows give a size; the values are once, few, many and, for expanded clones, a class.

clone_size,d_call,v_call,j_call,cdr3_aa,cdr3_nt
few,NA,TRBV2,TRBJ1-1,CASSEAPAAEAFF,TGTGCCAGCAGTGAAGCTCCGGCGGCTGAAGCTTTCTTT
many,NA,TRBV4-3,TRBJ1-4,CASSQWASNNEKLFF,TGCGCCAGCAGCCAATGGGCCTCGAATAATGAAAAACTGTTTTTT
few,NA,TRBV20-1,TRBJ2-2,CSANRAPWAGELFF,TGCAGTGCAAACCGGGCCCCGTGGGCCGGGGAGCTGTTTTTT
few,TRBD2,TRBV5-1,TRBJ2-6,CASSPTSGAAGANVLTF,TGCGCCAGCAGCCCGACTAGCGGGGCGGCTGGGGCCAACGTCCTGACTTTC
NA,NA,TRBV21-1,TRBJ1-6,CASSKHGSLHF,TGTGCCAGCAGCAAACATGGGTCCCTCCACTTT
NA,NA,TRBV10-3,TRBJ2-3,CAISESGDHDTQYF,TGTGCCATCAGTGAGTCTGGGGATCACGATACGCAGTATTTT
few,NA,TRBV29-1,TRBJ1-2,CSVVGDSFNYGYTF,TGCAGCGTTGTAGGGGACTCTTTTAACTATGGCTACACCTTC
NA,NA,TRBV7-2,TRBJ1-3,CASSPGTTNTIYF,TGTGCCAGCAGCCCCGGGACCACAAACACCATATATTTT
NA,NA,TRBV5-1,TRBJ1-6,CASSLSDGYNSPLHF,TGCGCCAGCAGCTTGTCCGACGGATATAATTCACCCCTCCACTTT
many,TRBD2,TRBV25-1,TRBJ2-5,CASSRAGVQETQYF,TGTGCCAGCAGTCGAGCGGGGGTCCAAGAGACCCAGTACTTC
NA,NA,TRBV5-1,TRBJ2-1,CASSAWGANEQFF,TGCGCCAGCAGCGCCTGGGGGGCCAATGAGCAGTTCTTC
many,TRBD2,TRBV7-2,TRBJ2-2,CASSLGRLAGAGELFF,TGTGCCAGCAGCTTAGGGAGGCTAGCGGGGGCCGGGGAGCTGTTTTTT
many,TRBD2,TRBV20-1,TRBJ2-5,CSAGLAGGIQETQYF,TGCAGTGCAGGACTAGCGGGGGGGATCCAAGAGACCCAGTACTTC